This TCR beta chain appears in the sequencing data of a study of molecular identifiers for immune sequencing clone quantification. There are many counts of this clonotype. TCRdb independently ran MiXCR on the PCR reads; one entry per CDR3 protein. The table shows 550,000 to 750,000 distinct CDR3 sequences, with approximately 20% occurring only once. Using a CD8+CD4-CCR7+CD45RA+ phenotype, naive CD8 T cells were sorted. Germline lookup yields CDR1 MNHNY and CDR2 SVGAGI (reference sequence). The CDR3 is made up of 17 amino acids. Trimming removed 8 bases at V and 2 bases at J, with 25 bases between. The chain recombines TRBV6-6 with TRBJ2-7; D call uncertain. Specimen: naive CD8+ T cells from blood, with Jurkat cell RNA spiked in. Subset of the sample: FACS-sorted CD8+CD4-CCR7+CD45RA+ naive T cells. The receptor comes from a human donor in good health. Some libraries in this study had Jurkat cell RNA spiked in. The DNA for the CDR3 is TGTGCCAGCCCCGGCCGAGACCGACGCGGATTGACCTACGAGCAGTACTTC. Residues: CASPGRDRRGLTYEQYF.